Sequencing of this T cell receptor beta chain was carried out in a study of T cell responses to AZD1222 COVID-19 vaccine. Study details: Recipients boosted at about 4 weeks or about 12 weeks are pooled.

The germline V gene encodes CDR1 SGDLS and CDR2 YYNGEE. This CDR3 region has 12 residues. Between the trimmed V and J ends, which lost 0 bases and 7 bases, there was a span of 7 bases. On this clone itself: Its antigen is not identified.

TCRdb's table, derived via immunoSEQ multiplex PCR, lists solely in-frame clones and lacks some. The repertoire includes 150,000 or so clones, 89% of them detected once, and 4.5% to 6.5% sits in the top ten. Notes on the study in general: Two AZD1222 doses significantly raised spike-specific TCR breadth and depth over controls. White British people made up most donors, females outnumbered males, and clonal diversity was possibly underestimated.

The gene calls are TRBV9 and TRBJ1-1; D is unresolved. The material sequenced was peripheral blood, taken on day 0 of AZD1222 vaccination. The TCR originated in an adult in good health. This chain's CDR3 is CASSVDGNEAFF. DNA of the CDR3: TGTGCCAGCAGCGTAGACGGAAATGAAGCTTTCTTT.